This section outlines one T cell receptor (beta chain) sequence together with its context. The antigen remains undetermined. These data come from a study of OX40 agonist ivuxolimab in advanced cancers. As for the study in general: A mean age of about 56 years, range about 20 to 79, was recorded, and more than 80% were male. Findings and limits, study-wide: Clonal expansion was seen in CD4+ and CD8+ blood T cells by week 6 at 0.1 to 3.0 mg/kg.

Unmatched junction bases numbered 8, after V lost 4 bases and J lost 8 bases. Germline V gene data show CDR1 as SGHDN and CDR2 as FVKESK. The CDR3 loop spans 14 amino acids. Assay: immunoSEQ multiplex PCR; the TCRdb copy retains only in-frame clones and omits some. The sample records about 42,000 clones, roughly four fifths being singletons. The source material was CD4+ or CD8+ T cells sorted from blood, sampled in a trial of the OX40 agonist ivuxolimab. The chain employs TRBV14 and TRBJ1-2, with 9 bases fitting TRBD1. The clonotype was recovered from an adult with an advanced solid tumor such as melanoma, head and neck, liver or kidney cancer. For the CDR3, the DNA is TGTGCCAGCAGCCCAACACGGACAGGGGACGGCTACACCTTC. Translating it yields CASSPTRTGDGYTF.